This T cell receptor (beta chain) was retrieved from a study of T cell changes during pregnancy in multiple sclerosis. The data were produced by immunoSEQ multiplex PCR, yet TCRdb's version contains in-frame clones alone and is incomplete. This table holds fewer than 85,000 clones, roughly 93% found once. The CDR3 length is 15 residues. The V gene's germline CDR1 is SGHTA and CDR2 FQGTGA. The V and J ends lost 1 base and 5 bases, in that order; junction bases with no gene match: 5. The receptor's source is a female donor with multiple sclerosis, enrolled in a pregnancy study. Here the sequenced sample was peripheral blood, taken in the third trimester of pregnancy. The chain carries TRBV7-3 and TRBJ2-5; 9 bases are shared with TRBD2. CDR3 DNA sequence: TGTGCCAGCAGCTTAAGCGGGGGGGCTCCGGAGACCCAGTACTTC. Its protein product is CASSLSGGAPETQYF.